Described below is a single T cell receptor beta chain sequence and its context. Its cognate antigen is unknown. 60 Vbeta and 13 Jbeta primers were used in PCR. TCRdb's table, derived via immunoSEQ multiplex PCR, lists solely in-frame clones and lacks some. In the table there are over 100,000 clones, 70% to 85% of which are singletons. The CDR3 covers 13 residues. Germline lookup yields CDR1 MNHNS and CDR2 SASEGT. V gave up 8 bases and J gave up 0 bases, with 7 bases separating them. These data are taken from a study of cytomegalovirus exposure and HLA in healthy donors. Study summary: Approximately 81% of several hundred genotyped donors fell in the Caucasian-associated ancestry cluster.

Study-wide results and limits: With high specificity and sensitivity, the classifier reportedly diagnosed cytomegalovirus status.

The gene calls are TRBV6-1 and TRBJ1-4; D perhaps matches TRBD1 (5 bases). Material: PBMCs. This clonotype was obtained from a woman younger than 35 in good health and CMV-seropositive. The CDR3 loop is CASGGTTNEKLFF. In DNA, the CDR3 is TGTGCCAGCGGGGGGACAACTAATGAAAAACTGTTTTTT.